These T cell receptor beta chains were read from a single sample in a study of shared clonotypes between healthy human individuals. Profiled with immunoSEQ multiplex PCR; TCRdb holds only in-frame clones, not every one. The data contain around 2.1 million clones, approximately 94% of them seen just once; the ten biggest clones take up less than 0.15%. The sample consisted of naive CD4+ T cells sorted from blood. The source of these receptors is a man aged 18 to 30 in good health. The CDR3 runs from the conserved cysteine through the conserved F or W. Fields, in order: clone size, V gene, D gene, CDR3 length, J gene, CDR3 protein, CDR3 DNA. D genes are given only for firm matches. For some rows the clone size is stated as once, few or many, or as a class when expanded; others skip it.

>.|TRBV10-3|TRBD2|14|TRBJ2-3
CAIMSGGSTDTQYF
TGTGCCATCATGAGCGGGGGAAGCACAGATACGCAGTATTTT
>.|TRBV7-2|.|14|TRBJ1-1
CASSRSHLTTEAFF
TGTGCCAGCAGCAGAAGTCATCTGACCACTGAAGCTTTCTTT
>.|TRBV2|.|12|TRBJ2-3
CASRASTDTQYF
TGTGCCAGCAGGGCTAGCACAGATACGCAGTATTTT
>.|TRBV9|.|16|TRBJ2-5
CASSVAPMSGKETQYF
TGTGCCAGCAGCGTAGCCCCCATGTCAGGGAAGGAGACCCAGTACTTC
>.|TRBV5-1|TRBD1|15|TRBJ2-1
CASSLPTGATGEQFF
TGCGCCAGCAGCCTCCCGACAGGGGCGACGGGTGAGCAGTTCTTC
>.|TRBV7-3|TRBD1|16|TRBJ2-3
CASSLNPGGRTDTQYF
TGTGCCAGCAGCTTAAATCCAGGGGGCCGCACAGATACGCAGTATTTT
>.|TRBV7-8|TRBD2|16|TRBJ2-1
CASSLVFGGGHGEQFF
TGTGCCAGCAGCTTAGTGTTTGGGGGAGGGCATGGTGAGCAGTTCTTC
>.|TRBV9|TRBD2|15|TRBJ2-3
CASSISSGQTDTQYF
TGTGCCAGCAGCATCTCTAGCGGGCAAACAGATACGCAGTATTTT
>.|TRBV30|.|14|TRBJ1-2
CAWSIQGGNNGYTF
TGTGCCTGGAGTATACAGGGTGGGAATAATGGCTACACCTTC
>.|TRBV7-2|.|15|TRBJ1-5
CASSSSPDAWEPQHF
TGTGCCAGCAGCTCATCCCCGGACGCGTGGGAGCCCCAGCATTTT
>once|TRBV6-6|.|14|TRBJ2-5
CASRPGLMAETQYF
TGTGCCAGCAGGCCGGGCCTTATGGCAGAGACCCAGTACTTC
>once|TRBV7-2|.|13|TRBJ2-1
CASSLDRIDEQFF
TGTGCCAGCAGCTTAGACCGCATCGATGAGCAGTTCTTC
>.|TRBV15|.|13|TRBJ1-1
CATSRGGLTEAFF
TGTGCCACCAGCAGAGGGGGGCTCACTGAAGCTTTCTTT
>.|TRBV11-2|TRBD1|15|TRBJ2-5
CASSLGQGTRETQYF
TGTGCCAGCAGCTTGGGACAGGGCACGCGGGAGACCCAGTACTTC
>.|TRBV28|.|12|TRBJ2-3
CASRASTDTQYF
TGTGCCAGCAGAGCGAGCACAGATACGCAGTATTTT
>.|TRBV7-9|TRBD1|15|TRBJ1-4
CASSQGTASREKLFF
TGTGCCAGCAGCCAGGGGACAGCCAGCCGTGAAAAACTGTTTTTT
>.|TRBV11-2|.|14|TRBJ2-3
CASSPGTGTDTQYF
TGTGCCAGCAGCCCCGGGACGGGCACAGATACGCAGTATTTT
>.|TRBV30|.|14|TRBJ2-2
CAWSTVANTGELFF
TGTGCCTGGAGTACAGTAGCGAACACCGGGGAGCTGTTTTTT
>.|TRBV2|.|15|TRBJ2-1
CASSVLEGAYNEQFF
TGTGCCAGCAGCGTGTTGGAAGGGGCCTACAATGAGCAGTTCTTC
>.|TRBV28|.|14|TRBJ1-2
CASSRSGAKGGYTF
TGTGCCAGCAGTCGGTCAGGGGCAAAAGGGGGCTACACCTTC
>.|TRBV18|TRBD1|15|TRBJ2-7
CASSPQSRTGYEQYF
TGTGCCAGCTCACCCCAAAGTAGGACAGGGTACGAGCAGTACTTC
>.|TRBV28|.|16|TRBJ2-5
CASSLFPRGRPETQYF
TGTGCCAGCAGTTTATTCCCCCGCGGCCGGCCGGAGACCCAGTACTTC
>.|TRBV9|TRBD1|13|TRBJ1-2
CASSPDRGYGYTF
TGTGCCAGCAGCCCTGACAGGGGCTATGGCTACACCTTC
>.|TRBV7-9|TRBD1|15|TRBJ2-7
CASSRSGTGVYEQYF
TGTGCCAGCAGCCGCTCCGGGACAGGGGTGTACGAGCAGTACTTC
>.|TRBV5-4|.|14|TRBJ2-7
CASSPRERVYEQYF
TGTGCCAGCAGCCCCCGGGAGCGGGTTTACGAGCAGTACTTC
>.|TRBV11-3|.|13|TRBJ2-7
CASSVGPEREQYF
TGTGCCAGCAGCGTCGGGCCGGAACGCGAGCAGTACTTC
>.|TRBV6-6|TRBD1|13|TRBJ2-2
CANRDRETGELFF
TGTGCCAACCGGGACAGGGAAACCGGGGAGCTGTTTTTT
>.|TRBV9|.|15|TRBJ2-7
CASSVDLEGGHEQYF
TGTGCCAGCAGCGTTGATCTTGAGGGGGGCCACGAGCAGTACTTC
>.|TRBV18|.|13|TRBJ2-5
CASSRDHQETQYF
TGTGCCAGCTCACGGGACCACCAAGAGACCCAGTACTTC
>.|TRBV5-4|TRBD2|14|TRBJ2-4
CASSPGGASDIQYF
TGTGCCAGCAGCCCGGGGGGGGCTTCGGACATTCAGTACTTC
>.|TRBV7-7|.|13|TRBJ2-5
CASSLALAETQYF
TGTGCTAGCAGCTTAGCGTTAGCAGAGACCCAGTACTTC
>.|TRBV12-5|.|16|TRBJ1-5
CASAAPGGSSNQPQHF
TGTGCTAGTGCCGCCCCCGGGGGATCGAGCAATCAGCCCCAGCATTTT
>.|TRBV7-9|.|15|TRBJ1-4
CASSWASATNEKLFF
TGTGCCAGCAGCTGGGCCTCGGCAACTAATGAAAAACTGTTTTTT
>.|TRBV9|TRBD2|15|TRBJ2-7
CASSRGVAGVNEQYF
TGTGCCAGCAGCCGCGGGGTAGCGGGGGTAAACGAGCAGTACTTC
>.|TRBV29-1|.|14|TRBJ2-3
CSVDRTLITDTQYF
TGCAGCGTTGATAGGACACTGATCACAGATACGCAGTATTTT